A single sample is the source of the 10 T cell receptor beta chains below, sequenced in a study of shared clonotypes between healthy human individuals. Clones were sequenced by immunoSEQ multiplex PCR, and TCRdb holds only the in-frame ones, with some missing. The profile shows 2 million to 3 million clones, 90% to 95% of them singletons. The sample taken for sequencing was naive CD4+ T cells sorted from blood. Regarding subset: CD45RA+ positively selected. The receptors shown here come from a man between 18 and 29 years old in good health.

The CDR3 DNA sequence: TGCGCCAGCAGCCAAGAGGGGAGGGGGCGTAGGCAGTTCTTC. It is translated as CASSQEGRGRRQFF. This chain joins TRBV4-1 and TRBJ2-1, with D perhaps being TRBD1 or TRBD2 (7 bases each). V lost 0 bases and J lost 12, with 15 bases in between. The CDR3 covers 14 residues. Germline CDR1 and CDR2: MGHRA and YSYEKL.

Here the CDR3 DNA reads TGTGCCAGCAGCTTGGGGACGGAGAATCAGCCCCAGCATTTT. Its translation: CASSLGTENQPQHF. This chain uses TRBV5-5 with TRBJ1-5; D call uncertain. CDR1 SGHKS and CDR2 YYEKEE come from the germline V gene (reference sequence). The CDR3 spans 14 residues. V lost 0 bases to trimming and J lost 4 bases, with 8 bases between them.

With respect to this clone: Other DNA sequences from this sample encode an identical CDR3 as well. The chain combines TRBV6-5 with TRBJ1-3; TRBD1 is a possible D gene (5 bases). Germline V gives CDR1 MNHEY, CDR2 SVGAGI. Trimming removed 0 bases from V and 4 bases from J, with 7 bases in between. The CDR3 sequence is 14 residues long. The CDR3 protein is CASSYSGVGNTIYF. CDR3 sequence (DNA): TGTGCCAGCAGTTACTCAGGGGTGGGAAACACCATATATTTT.

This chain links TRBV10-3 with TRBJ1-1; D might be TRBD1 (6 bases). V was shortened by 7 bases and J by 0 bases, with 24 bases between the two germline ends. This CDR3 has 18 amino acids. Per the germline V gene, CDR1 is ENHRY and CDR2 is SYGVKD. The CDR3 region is CAINPGPNRDRVNTEAFF. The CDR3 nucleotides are TGTGCCATCAACCCTGGGCCTAACAGGGACCGTGTGAACACTGAAGCTTTCTTT.

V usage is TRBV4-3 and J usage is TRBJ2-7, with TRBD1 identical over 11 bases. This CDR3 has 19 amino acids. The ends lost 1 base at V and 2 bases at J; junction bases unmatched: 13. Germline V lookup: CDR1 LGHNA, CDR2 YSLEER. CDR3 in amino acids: CASSQGTIAGTGGPYEQYF. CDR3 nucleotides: TGCGCCAGCAGCCAAGGAACGATCGCCGGGACAGGGGGTCCCTACGAGCAGTACTTC.

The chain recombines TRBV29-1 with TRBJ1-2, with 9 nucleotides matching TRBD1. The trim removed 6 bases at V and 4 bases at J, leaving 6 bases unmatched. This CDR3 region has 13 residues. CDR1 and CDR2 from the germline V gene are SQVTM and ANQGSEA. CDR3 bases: TGCAGCGTCGAGGGACAGGGCGCCTATGGCTACACCTTC. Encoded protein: CSVEGQGAYGYTF.

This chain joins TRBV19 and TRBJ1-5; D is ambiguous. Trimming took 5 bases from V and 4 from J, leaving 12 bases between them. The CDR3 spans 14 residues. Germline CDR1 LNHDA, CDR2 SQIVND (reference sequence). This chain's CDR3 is CASSQELGNQPQHF. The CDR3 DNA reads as TGTGCCAGTAGTCAAGAACTCGGGAATCAGCCCCAGCATTTT.

As DNA, the CDR3 is TGTGCCAGCAGACCGGGAGGGGGGACAGATACGCAGTATTTT. Its protein is CASRPGGGTDTQYF. This chain links TRBV6-1 with TRBJ2-3, with TRBD2 matching 8 bases. CDR1 and CDR2 (germline): MNHNS, SASEGT. V lost 6 bases and J lost 3; bases outside the gene matches: 5. The CDR3 is 14 residues long.

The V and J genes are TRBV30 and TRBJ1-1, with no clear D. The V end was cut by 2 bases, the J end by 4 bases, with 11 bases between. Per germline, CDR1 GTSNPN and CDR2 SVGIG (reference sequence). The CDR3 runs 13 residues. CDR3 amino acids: CAWSYALGTEAFF. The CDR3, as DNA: TGTGCCTGGAGTTACGCCTTAGGCACTGAAGCTTTCTTT.

The CDR3 DNA reads TGCAGCGTTGTCTTCGGGGCAGGGGGGGATCAGCCCCAGCATTTT. Encoded protein: CSVVFGAGGDQPQHF. The chain carries TRBV29-1 and TRBJ1-5; TRBD1 matches at 7 bases. The germline CDR1 and CDR2 sequences are SQVTM and ANQGSEA. The CDR3 extends over 15 amino acids. V shed 4 bases, J shed 5 bases, and the junction held 11 bases outside the gene matches.